These T cell receptor beta chains were read from a single sample in a study of regulatory T cells in long-lasting Graves disease. TCRdb reprocessed the multiplex PCR reads with MiXCR, giving one entry per CDR3 protein. The sample lists about 300,000 distinct CDR3 sequences; around 20% were seen once. Specimen: peripheral blood mononuclear cells (PBMCs), collected when the disease was refractory, from a patient treated with antithyroid drugs. These receptors all stem from a female donor with Graves disease. Each CDR3 is given with its conserved first and last residue. The D gene is left open where the match is weak.

TRBV7-2	15	TRBJ2-7	TRBD2	CASSDSTSGDYEQYF
TRBV7-9	14	TRBJ2-7	TRBD1	CASSLVGQPYEQYF
TRBV7-9	13	TRBJ2-7	-	CASSSRTHYEQYF
TRBV4-1	17	TRBJ2-7	TRBD2	CANSQPRLAGGPGEQYF
TRBV4-3	14	TRBJ2-7	-	CASSQAHSEYEQYF
TRBV7-2	16	TRBJ2-2	TRBD2	CASSPTSGSWTGELFF
TRBV7-2	16	TRBJ1-6	-	CASSLRAQGNNSPLHF
TRBV2	12	TRBJ1-5	-	CASSEADQPQHF
TRBV20-1	12	TRBJ1-5	TRBD1	CSADRGNQPQHF
TRBV20-1	16	TRBJ2-1	TRBD1	CSATGTGTSPYNEQFF
TRBV5-6	14	-	TRBD2	CASSLGGSIYEQYF